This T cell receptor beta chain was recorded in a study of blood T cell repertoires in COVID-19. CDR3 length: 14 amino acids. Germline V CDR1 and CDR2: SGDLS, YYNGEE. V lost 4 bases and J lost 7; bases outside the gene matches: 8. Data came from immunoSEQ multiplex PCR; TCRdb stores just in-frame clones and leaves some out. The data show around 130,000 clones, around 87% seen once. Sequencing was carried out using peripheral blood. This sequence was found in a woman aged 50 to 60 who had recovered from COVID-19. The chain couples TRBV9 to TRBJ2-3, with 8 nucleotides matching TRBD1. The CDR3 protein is CASSSAGGANTQYF. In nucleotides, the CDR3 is TGTGCCAGCAGCTCGGCAGGGGGCGCGAATACGCAGTATTTT.